This T cell receptor (beta chain) was documented in a study of circulating tumor DNA in untreated peripheral T-cell lymphoma. Notes on the study in general: Baseline tissues yielded roughly 88% and baseline serum around 65% tumor-specific clonotype detection.

About this clone: What it binds is unknown.

Germline CDR1 is MNHGY and CDR2 is SAAAGT. V was shortened by 2 bases and J by 2 bases, with 11 bases between the two germline ends. This CDR3 has 15 residues. Using immunoSEQ multiplex PCR, the repertoire was profiled, and TCRdb retains in-frame clones only, with some absent. Seen here are about 8,900 clones, 82% observed once, and the top ten hold about 1.9%. The J gene is TRBJ2-3, the V gene TRBV6-8; D is possibly TRBD2 (6 bases). This sequence was found in a human donor with peripheral T-cell lymphoma. Sequenced material: tumor tissue. CDR3 coding DNA: TGTGCCAGCAGTTACGTGGGGGGAGACACAGATACGCAGTATTTT. Residues: CASSYVGGDTDTQYF.